Listed below are T cell receptor beta chains from one sample, sequenced in a study of T cell responses to AZD1222 COVID-19 vaccine. TCRdb's table, derived via immunoSEQ multiplex PCR, lists solely in-frame clones and lacks some. Of roughly 110,000 clones listed, around 93% are singletons. This specimen was peripheral blood, taken 28 days after the second AZD1222 dose. These receptors came from an adult who received the AZD1222 COVID-19 vaccine. The CDR3 runs from the conserved cysteine through the conserved F or W. The D gene is left open where the match is weak. The listing skips clone size in some rows; elsewhere it reads once, few, many or a size class.

clone size	J gene	V gene	D gene	CDR3 DNA	CDR3 protein
.	TRBJ2-1	TRBV19	.	TGTGCCAGTAGTAGCAGCGCAGTTCTAGGCAATGAGCAGTTCTTC	CASSSSAVLGNEQFF
.	TRBJ1-2	TRBV5-1	.	TGCGCCAGCAGCTTGGGGCAGGGAGTAGGCTACACCTTC	CASSLGQGVGYTF
once	TRBJ2-3	TRBV27	TRBD2	TGTGCCAGCAGTTTTCAGCGGGGAGATACGCAGTATTTT	CASSFQRGDTQYF
.	TRBJ2-1	TRBV23-1	.	TGCGCCAGCAGTCAAAGAACGTTCCGGGACAAGGAGTACAATGAGCAGTTCTTC	CASSQRTFRDKEYNEQFF
.	TRBJ2-2	TRBV27	.	TGTGCCAGCAGTTCCCGGGGGGGGGAGCTGTTTTTT	CASSSRGGELFF
.	TRBJ1-1	TRBV5-6	TRBD1	TGTGCCAGCAGCTCGACAGGGGGCGTCACTGAAGCTTTCTTT	CASSSTGGVTEAFF
many	TRBJ1-6	TRBV11-1	.	TGTGCCAGCAGCTACAGGGTTGGTTCACCCCTCCACTTT	CASSYRVGSPLHF
.	TRBJ1-1	TRBV5-1	.	TGCGCCAGCAGGTGGTACTATTGGGGTGACACTGAAGCTTTCTTT	CASRWYYWGDTEAFF
.	TRBJ2-1	TRBV4-3	TRBD2	TGCGCCAGCAGCCAAGACCGGGCTAGCGGGAATGAGCAGTTCTTC	CASSQDRASGNEQFF
.	TRBJ1-1	TRBV5-8	.	TGTGCCAGCAGCCACCTGTCTGAAGCTTTCTTT	CASSHLSEAFF
.	TRBJ1-2	TRBV29-1	TRBD1	TGCAGCGTTGCGGGGCAGGGGGGTGGCTACACCTTC	CSVAGQGGGYTF
.	TRBJ2-1	TRBV5-1	TRBD2	TGCGCCAGCAGCAGCCCGGGACTAAGAACCTACAATGAGCAGTTCTTC	CASSSPGLRTYNEQFF
.	TRBJ2-7	TRBV7-8	TRBD2	TGTGCCAGCAGCTTAGGTCTAGCGGGAAGGAGTGAGCAGTACTTC	CASSLGLAGRSEQYF
.	TRBJ2-2	TRBV11-3	.	TGTGCCAGCAGCTTAGGGGGTGGAAGCGGCGGGGAGCTGTTTTTT	CASSLGGGSGGELFF
.	TRBJ2-7	TRBV6-5	TRBD1	TGTGCCAGCAGCCTTAGGGACAGGGGTAACTACGAGCAGTACTTC	CASSLRDRGNYEQYF
once	TRBJ1-4	TRBV12-3/TRBV12-4	.	TGTGCCAGCAGTTTAGCTTCCATGGACACGGTCCTTTTT	CASSLASMDTVLF
.	TRBJ2-2	TRBV19	TRBD1	TGTGCCAGTAGTATTTTACAGGGGGGCACCGGGGAGCTGTTTTTT	CASSILQGGTGELFF
.	TRBJ2-3	TRBV5-1	TRBD2	TGCGCCAGCAGCCTGACTAGCGGGGTTAGAGATACGCAGTATTTT	CASSLTSGVRDTQYF
medium-sized	TRBJ1-1	TRBV5-4	.	TGTGCCAGCAGACTCGACCAGAGTGCTGAAGCTTTCTTT	CASRLDQSAEAFF
.	TRBJ2-1	TRBV5-5	TRBD1	TGTGCCAGCAGCCCGACAGGGACGTACAATGAGCAGTTCTTC	CASSPTGTYNEQFF
.	TRBJ2-2	TRBV30	.	TGTGCCTGGAGTGCCTCCTACACCGGGGAGCTGTTTTTT	CAWSASYTGELFF
.	TRBJ1-1	TRBV5-1	.	TGCGCCAGCAGCTTGGCCGGGCGGAACACTGAAGCTTTCTTT	CASSLAGRNTEAFF
.	TRBJ1-4	TRBV7-9	.	TGTGCCAGCAGCTTAGTCCTCCTGGAAGGGGGTGAAAAACTGTTTTTT	CASSLVLLEGGEKLFF
.	TRBJ1-5	TRBV6-5	.	TGTGCCAGCAGTTACTCGTATCCAGGGAAGCAGCCCCAGCATTTT	CASSYSYPGKQPQHF
once	TRBJ2-1	TRBV11-1	.	TGTGCCAGCAGCTTAAAAATTGGAAATGAGCAGTTCTTC	CASSLKIGNEQFF
.	TRBJ2-1	TRBV11-2	.	TGTGCCAGCAGCTTAGCGGGGCTTTACAATGAGCAGTTCTTC	CASSLAGLYNEQFF
few	TRBJ2-3	TRBV5-1	.	TGCGCCAGCAGCTTGGCCGAAGGGGTCACAGATACGCAGTATTTT	CASSLAEGVTDTQYF
.	TRBJ2-1	TRBV19	.	TGTGCCAGTAGTATACAGGGGTTAACGGGTAGCTCCTACAATGAGCAGTTCTTC	CASSIQGLTGSSYNEQFF
.	TRBJ2-7	TRBV4-1	.	TGCGCCAGCAGCCAAGTAGACCTTACCGTTTCCTACGAGCAGTACTTC	CASSQVDLTVSYEQYF
.	TRBJ2-3	TRBV6-1	TRBD2	TGTGCCAGCAGTGAACTAGCGGGGGGGCCAGATACGCAGTATTTT	CASSELAGGPDTQYF
.	TRBJ1-1	TRBV25-1	TRBD1	TGTGCCAGCAGTGGTCCGGGACAGGGAGAAGCTTTCTTT	CASSGPGQGEAFF
.	TRBJ1-6	TRBV6-4	.	TGTGCCAGCAGTGACACCGAGAATTCACCCCTCCACTTT	CASSDTENSPLHF
.	TRBJ2-7	TRBV2	TRBD1	TGTGCCAGCAGTGAAGGCCTGGACAGGGGGATGTACGAGCAGTACTTC	CASSEGLDRGMYEQYF
once	TRBJ2-7	TRBV5-1	TRBD1	TGCGCCAGCAGCTTGGAGGGACAGGGTCACGAGCAGTACTTC	CASSLEGQGHEQYF
.	TRBJ2-5	TRBV9	TRBD1	TGTGCCAGCAGCGCGGGGACAGGGCCTAAAGAGACCCAGTACTTC	CASSAGTGPKETQYF
once	TRBJ1-1	TRBV7-9	.	TGTGCCAGCAGCGCGTCAACAGGGCGGACTGAAGCTTTCTTT	CASSASTGRTEAFF
once	TRBJ1-2	TRBV19	.	TGTGCCAGTAACACTCCGACCCACTATGGCTACACCTTC	CASNTPTHYGYTF
.	TRBJ2-1	TRBV7-3	TRBD1	TGTGCCAGCAGCTTAAGGGGACAGGGTTATGAGCAGTTCTTC	CASSLRGQGYEQFF
.	TRBJ1-5	TRBV10-3	TRBD1	TGTGCCATCAGTCAGGGGGCGAATAGCAATCAGCCCCAGCATTTT	CAISQGANSNQPQHF